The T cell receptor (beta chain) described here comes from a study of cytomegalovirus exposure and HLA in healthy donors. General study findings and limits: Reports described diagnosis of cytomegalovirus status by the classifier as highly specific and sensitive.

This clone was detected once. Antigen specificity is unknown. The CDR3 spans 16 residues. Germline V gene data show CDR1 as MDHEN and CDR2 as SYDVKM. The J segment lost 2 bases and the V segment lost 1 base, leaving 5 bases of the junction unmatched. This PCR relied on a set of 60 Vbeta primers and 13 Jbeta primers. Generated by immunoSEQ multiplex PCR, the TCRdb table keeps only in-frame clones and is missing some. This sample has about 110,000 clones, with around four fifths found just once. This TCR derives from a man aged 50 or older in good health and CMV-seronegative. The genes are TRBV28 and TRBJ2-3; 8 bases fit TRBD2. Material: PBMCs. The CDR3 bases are TGTGCCAGCAGTTTATCCTTAGCGGGGACCACAGATACGCAGTATTTT. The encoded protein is CASSLSLAGTTDTQYF.